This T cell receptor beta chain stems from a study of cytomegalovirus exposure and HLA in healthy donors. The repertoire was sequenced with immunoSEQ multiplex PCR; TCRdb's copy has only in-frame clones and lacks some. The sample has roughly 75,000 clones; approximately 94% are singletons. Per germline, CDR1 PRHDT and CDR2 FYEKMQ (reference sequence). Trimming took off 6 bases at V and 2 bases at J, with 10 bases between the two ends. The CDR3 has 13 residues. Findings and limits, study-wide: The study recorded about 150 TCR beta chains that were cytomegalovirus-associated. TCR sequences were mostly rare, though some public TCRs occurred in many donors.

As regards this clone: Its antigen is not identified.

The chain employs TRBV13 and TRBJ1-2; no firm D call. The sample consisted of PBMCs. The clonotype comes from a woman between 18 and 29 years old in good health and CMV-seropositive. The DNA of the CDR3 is TGTGCCAGCAGTCAGACGGGAAACTATGGCTACACCTTC. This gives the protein CASSQTGNYGYTF.